This T cell receptor beta chain comes out of a study of cytomegalovirus exposure and HLA in healthy donors. Looking at the study overall: Out of 150 million to 200 million T cells, an earlier analysis found some 120 million unique TCR beta sequences in total.

Primers: 60 Vbeta forward and 13 Jbeta reverse. The method was immunoSEQ multiplex PCR; TCRdb's version includes in-frame clones alone and lacks a portion of them. The table shows about 200,000 clones, with 75% to 85% occurring only once. This CDR3 has 14 amino acids. Between the trimmed V and J ends, which lost 6 bases and 4 bases, there was a span of 16 bases. Germline CDR1 is MNHNY and CDR2 is SVGAGI (reference sequence). Points on this clone: What it recognizes is unknown.

General study results and limits: For most TCR sequences rarity was the rule, although some public TCRs occurred in many donors. High specificity and sensitivity for cytomegalovirus status were reported for the classifier.

The sequenced sample consisted of PBMCs. The receptor's source is a woman between 45 and 60 years old in good health and CMV-seronegative. The chain carries TRBV6-6 and TRBJ2-7, with TRBD1 as a possible D gene (6 bases). CDR3 protein: CASRLSGENYEQYF. The CDR3 DNA reads TGTGCCAGCAGACTCTCAGGGGAAAATTACGAGCAGTACTTC.